This T cell receptor beta chain was identified in a study of T-cell memory formation after mild COVID-19. About the study: Clusters were largely donor specific. The study, taken as a whole, reports: Certain responding clones were present in pre-infection memory, suggesting participation of cross-reactive memory. CD4+ contracting clones were found mainly in CM and EM, and CD8+ ones in EMRA.

This clonotype was counted ten times or more. The antigen remains unidentified. MiXCR, run by TCRdb on the 5' RACE reads, gives a single entry per CDR3 protein. The sample lists fewer than 15,000 distinct CDR3 sequences; around 13% were seen once. Germline values: CDR1 MNHEY, CDR2 SVGEGT. This CDR3 has 16 residues. V was shortened by 4 bases and J by 5 bases, with 18 bases between the two germline ends. V is TRBV6-2 or TRBV6-3 and J is TRBJ1-5; D is unresolved. The sequence came from a man younger than 35 who had mild COVID-19 (a few samples of this study predate the infection). Cell type and time point are not known. The sample comprised PBMCs or a T cell subset sorted from them (not recorded which). The DNA for the CDR3 is TGTGCCAGCAGTTCGGCAGCGCTCCGAGATCATCAGCCCCAGCATTTT. This encodes CASSSAALRDHQPQHF.